This T cell receptor (beta chain) was identified during a study of T-cell memory formation after mild COVID-19. This clonotype was seen a few times. Its antigen is currently unknown. The study's findings and limits: Contracting CD4+ clones were located mainly in CM and EM, and CD8+ clones in EMRA. Nothing confirmed that second-wave clones peaking on day 37 were specific for SARS-CoV-2. Several responding clones turned up in pre-infection memory, indicating that cross-reactive memory may have taken part.

Researchers used 5'RACE with constant-segment primers to make TCR alpha and TCR beta cDNA libraries that carry sample barcodes and UMIs. MiXCR, applied by TCRdb to the 5' RACE reads, yields one record per CDR3 protein. The sample includes fewer than 95,000 distinct CDR3 sequences, about 13% of them seen just once. The CDR3 totals 21 residues. V lost 2 bases and J lost 2; bases outside the gene matches: 20. Per the germline V gene, CDR1 is PRHDT and CDR2 is FYEKMQ (reference sequence). The clonotype comes from an adult woman who had mild COVID-19 (a few samples of this study predate the infection). Cell type and time point are not known. What was sequenced was PBMCs or a T cell subset sorted from them (not recorded which). This chain uses TRBV13 with TRBJ2-7; 11 bases map to TRBD2. The CDR3 spells CASSLRRLAGPGNNPAYEQYF. As DNA, the CDR3 is TGTGCCAGCAGCTTAAGGAGACTAGCGGGACCCGGCAACAATCCGGCCTACGAGCAGTACTTC.